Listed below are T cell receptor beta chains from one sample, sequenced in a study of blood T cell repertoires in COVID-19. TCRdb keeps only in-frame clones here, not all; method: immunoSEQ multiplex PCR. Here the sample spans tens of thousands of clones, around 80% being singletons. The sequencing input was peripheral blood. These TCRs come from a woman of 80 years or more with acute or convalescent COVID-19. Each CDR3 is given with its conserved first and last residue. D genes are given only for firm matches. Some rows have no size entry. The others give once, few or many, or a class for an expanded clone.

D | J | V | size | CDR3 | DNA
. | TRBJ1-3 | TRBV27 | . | CASSHGNTIYF | TGTGCCAGCAGTCATGGAAACACCATATATTTT
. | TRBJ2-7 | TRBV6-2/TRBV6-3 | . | CASSQPPSYEQYF | TGTGCCAGCAGCCAGCCGCCCTCCTACGAGCAGTACTTC
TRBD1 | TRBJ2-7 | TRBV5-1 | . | CASSLTGQAGYEQYF | TGCGCCAGCAGCCTGACGGGACAGGCAGGATACGAGCAGTACTTC
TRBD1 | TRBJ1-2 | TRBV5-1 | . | CASSIDRGGGYTF | TGCGCCAGCAGCATTGACAGGGGCGGTGGCTACACCTTC
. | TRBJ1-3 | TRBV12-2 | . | CASRSKGVYLCRAPGNTIYF | .
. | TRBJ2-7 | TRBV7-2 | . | CASSFTTAYEQYF | TGTGCCAGCAGCTTCACGACAGCATACGAGCAGTACTTC
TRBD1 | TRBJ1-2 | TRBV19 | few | CASSGPGQGIYGYTF | TGTGCCAGTAGTGGCCCGGGACAGGGCATTTATGGCTACACCTTC
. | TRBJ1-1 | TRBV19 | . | CASSILLGGGTTTEAFF | TGTGCCAGTAGTATACTACTAGGCGGAGGTACGACCACTGAAGCTTTCTTT
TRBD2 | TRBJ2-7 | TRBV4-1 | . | CASSQDWGGEQYF | TGCGCCAGCAGCCAAGACTGGGGGGGCGAGCAGTACTTC
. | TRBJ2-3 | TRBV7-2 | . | CASSLRSGTDTQYF | TGTGCCAGCAGCTTGCGGAGTGGCACAGATACGCAGTATTTT
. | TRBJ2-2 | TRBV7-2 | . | CASSVYRVGTGELFF | TGTGCCAGCAGCGTGTACAGGGTAGGGACCGGGGAGCTGTTTTTT
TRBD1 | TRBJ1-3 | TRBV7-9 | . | CASSMTGGFSGNTIYF | TGTGCCAGCAGCATGACAGGGGGTTTCTCTGGAAACACCATATATTTT
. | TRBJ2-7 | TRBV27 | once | CASSGFGGGYEQYF | TGTGCCAGCAGTGGGTTCGGGGGTGGGTACGAGCAGTACTTC
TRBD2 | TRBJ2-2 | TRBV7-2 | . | CASLIAGTNTGELFF | TGTGCCAGCCTCATAGCGGGAACGAACACCGGGGAGCTGTTTTTT
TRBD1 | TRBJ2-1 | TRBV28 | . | CASSADRVLFF | TGTGCCAGCAGTGCGGACAGGGTCCTTTTCTTC
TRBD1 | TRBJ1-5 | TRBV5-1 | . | CASSLEGQGDYQPQHF | TGCGCCAGCAGCTTGGAGGGACAGGGGGATTATCAGCCCCAGCATTTT
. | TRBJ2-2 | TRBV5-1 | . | CASSLNAVNTGELFF | TGCGCCAGCAGCTTGAACGCGGTGAACACCGGGGAGCTGTTTTTT
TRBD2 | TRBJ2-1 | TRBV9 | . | CASSVAPGGRYNEQFF | TGTGCCAGCAGCGTAGCTCCGGGAGGGCGTTACAATGAGCAGTTCTTC
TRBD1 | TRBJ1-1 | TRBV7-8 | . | CASSALTGVLGAFF | TGTGCCAGCAGCGCTCTCACAGGGGTGCTTGGGGCTTTCTTT
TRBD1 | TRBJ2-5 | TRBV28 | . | CASSSHRDRKETQYF | TGTGCCAGCAGTTCCCACCGGGACAGAAAAGAGACCCAGTACTTC
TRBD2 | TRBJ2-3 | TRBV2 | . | CASSVRTSGVTDTQYF | TGTGCCAGCAGTGTTAGGACTAGCGGGGTCACAGATACGCAGTATTTT
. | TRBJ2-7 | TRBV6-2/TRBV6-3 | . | CASSYSTRDLSYEQYF | TGTGCCAGCAGTTACTCAACGCGGGATCTCTCCTACGAGCAGTACTTC
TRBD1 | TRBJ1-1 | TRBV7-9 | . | CASSEGQAHTEAFF | TGTGCCAGCAGCGAGGGACAGGCACACACTGAAGCTTTCTTT
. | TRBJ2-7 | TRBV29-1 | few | CSVELPAGEYEQYF | TGCAGCGTTGAACTTCCGGCAGGGGAGTACGAGCAGTACTTC
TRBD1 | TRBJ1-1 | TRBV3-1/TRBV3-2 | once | CASRPGQGEAFF | TGTGCCAGCAGACCGGGACAGGGGGAAGCTTTCTTT
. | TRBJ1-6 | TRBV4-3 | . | CASSHPAGPRTQNSPLHF | TGCGCCAGCAGCCATCCCGCCGGGCCCCGGACACAGAATTCACCCCTCCACTTT
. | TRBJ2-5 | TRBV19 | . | CASSIPQDRRETQYF | TGTGCCAGCAGTATTCCCCAGGACAGAAGAGAGACCCAGTACTTC
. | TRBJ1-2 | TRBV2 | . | CASSEIVSSYGYTF | TGTGCCAGCAGTGAAATCGTCTCCTCCTATGGCTACACCTTC
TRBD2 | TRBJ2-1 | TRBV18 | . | CASSSSPSGIHSYNEQFF | TGTGCCAGCTCATCCAGTCCTAGCGGGATCCACTCCTACAATGAGCAGTTCTTC
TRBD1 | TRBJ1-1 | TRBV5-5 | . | CASSLGQGQAFF | TGTGCCAGCAGCTTGGGACAGGGTCAAGCTTTCTTT
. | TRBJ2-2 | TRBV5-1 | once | CASSLVIGSRGELFF | TGCGCCAGCAGCTTGGTTATTGGGTCGCGGGGGGAGCTGTTTTTT
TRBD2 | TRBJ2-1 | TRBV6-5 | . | CASSSLAASNEQFF | TGTGCCAGCAGTTCACTAGCGGCTTCCAATGAGCAGTTCTTC
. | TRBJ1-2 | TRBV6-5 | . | CASSYGNRDYGYTF | TGTGCCAGCAGTTACGGTAACAGGGACTATGGCTACACCTTC
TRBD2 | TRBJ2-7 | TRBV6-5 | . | CASSYGRGLYEQYF | TGTGCCAGCAGTTACGGGAGGGGCCTCTACGAGCAGTACTTC
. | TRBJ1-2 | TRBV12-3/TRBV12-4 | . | CASSFSNYGYTF | TGTGCCAGCAGTTTCTCTAACTATGGCTACACCTTC
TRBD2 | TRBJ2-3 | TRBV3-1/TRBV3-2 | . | CASSSRLAGGADTQYF | TGTGCCAGCAGCTCCCGACTAGCGGGGGGAGCAGATACGCAGTATTTT
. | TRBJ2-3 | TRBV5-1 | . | CASSYQGSSTDTQYF | TGCGCCAGCAGCTATCAGGGGAGCAGCACAGATACGCAGTATTTT